The T cell receptor (beta chain) described here comes from a study of T cell responses to AZD1222 COVID-19 vaccine. Whole-study findings and limits: A mostly white British donor set with more females was recruited, and clonal diversity was possibly underestimated. Vaccination with two AZD1222 doses was followed by a rise in Spike-specific TCR breadth and depth.

As to this clone: Antigen specificity is unknown.

The repertoire was sequenced with immunoSEQ multiplex PCR; TCRdb's copy has only in-frame clones and lacks some. The data show 130,000 or so clones, roughly 88% seen once. The CDR3 is 18 residues long. Trimming left V 4 bases short and J 4 bases short, with 23 bases between. In germline, CDR1 is MNHNS, CDR2 SASEGT. The source was peripheral blood, collected 28 days after the second AZD1222 dose. The TCR originated in an adult who received the AZD1222 COVID-19 vaccine. V usage is TRBV6-1 and J usage is TRBJ2-1, with D perhaps given as TRBD1 or TRBD2 (5 bases each). The CDR3: CASSVRGASPPEYNEQFF. The CDR3 nucleotides are TGTGCCAGCAGTGTTCGAGGGGCCTCCCCGCCCGAGTACAATGAGCAGTTCTTC.